This T cell receptor (beta chain) is from a study of cytomegalovirus exposure and HLA in healthy donors. The study ran its PCR with 60 Vbeta and 13 Jbeta primers. TCRdb keeps only in-frame clones here, not all; method: immunoSEQ multiplex PCR. In the table there are fewer than 200,000 clones, 70% to 85% of which are singletons. The CDR3 is 11 amino acids. V was trimmed by 6 bases and J by 2 bases, leaving 6 bases between them. Germline V gene lookup returns CDR1 DFQATT and CDR2 SNEGSKA (reference sequence). This sequence was found in a man aged 35-49 years in good health and CMV-seronegative. The chain has TRBV20-1 and TRBJ2-3; D unresolved. The sequenced material came from PBMCs. This CDR3 reads CSAQFTDTQYF. The CDR3 nucleotides read TGCAGTGCACAGTTCACAGATACGCAGTATTTT.